The 31 T cell receptor beta chains below were found in one sample sequenced in a study of CD8 T cells in Susac syndrome (dated by TCRdb to 2018 to 2020). Libraries were built with the immunoSEQ multiplex PCR assay. RNA was extracted using the RNeasy kit, and roughly 0.45 to 1 microgram was reverse transcribed with random hexamers. TCRdb handled the public reads itself, with Q25 trimming in fastp and clone calling in MiXCR, and kept productive beta chains. Identical CDR3 protein sequences are pooled into one entry, listed with their most common genes and DNA. This sample lists about 150,000 distinct CDR3 sequences; just under 95% were detected once. The ten largest make up roughly 0.19% of the sample. The source material was CD8+ T cells from PBMCs. These receptors originate from a human donor with multiple sclerosis.

V and J are TRBV12-3 or TRBV12-4 and TRBJ1-2, with D perhaps matching TRBD1 (6 bases). V was cut by 7 bases and J by 1 base, with 16 bases left in between. This CDR3 contains 15 residues. DNA of the CDR3: TGTGCCAGCACCCCGACAGGACGCAATAACTATGGCTACACCTTC. Protein product: CASTPTGRNNYGYTF.

This chain joins TRBV13 and TRBJ2-7; TRBD1 agrees at 8 bases. Germline V lookup: CDR1 PRHDT, CDR2 FYEKMQ (reference sequence). V was pared by 5 bases and J by 4 bases, with 7 bases of the junction left unmatched. This CDR3 has 14 amino acids. DNA for the CDR3: TGTGCCAGCAGCCCCCGGACAGGGAAGTACGAGCAGTACTTC. Translating gives CASSPRTGKYEQYF. Using reference TRBV13 and TRBJ2-7 for the parts outside the CDR3, the full variable domain is AAGVIQSPRHLIKEKRETATLKCYPIPRHDTVYWYQQGPGQDPQFLISFYEKMQSDKGSIPDRFSAQQFSDYHSELNMSSLELGDSALYFCASSPRTGKYEQYFGPGTRLTVT.

V is TRBV5-6 and J is TRBJ2-7; either TRBD1 or TRBD2 may supply D (6 bases each). The length of the CDR3 is 14 residues. In germline, CDR1 is SGHDT, CDR2 YYEEEE. The V end was cut by 4 bases, the J end by 1 base, with 12 bases between. CDR3: CASSVRGVSYEQYF. For the CDR3, the DNA is TGTGCCAGCAGCGTGAGGGGGGTATCCTACGAGCAGTACTTC.

V and J are TRBV20-1 and TRBJ2-7; either TRBD1 or TRBD2 may supply D (5 bases each). Germline V lookup: CDR1 DFQATT, CDR2 SNEGSKA (reference sequence). CDR3 length equals 16 residues. V was cut by 6 bases and J by 1 base, with 22 bases left in between. This CDR3 reads CSAFPEWGWTSYEQYF. The CDR3 region has the DNA TGCAGTGCCTTTCCCGAATGGGGCTGGACTTCCTACGAGCAGTACTTC.

V and J are TRBV15 and TRBJ2-5; 9 nucleotides agree with TRBD1. V trimming: 4 bases; J trimming: 1 base; junction bases outside the gene matches: 7. Germline values: CDR1 LNHNV, CDR2 YYDKDF (reference sequence). This CDR3 is built from 16 residues. CDR3 nucleotide sequence: TGTGCCACCAGCATAACGGACAGGGGAGTCCAAGAGACCCAGTACTTC. This sequence encodes CATSITDRGVQETQYF.

V is TRBV30 and J is TRBJ1-3; D is unclear. The V end was cut by 1 base, the J end by 2 bases, with 9 bases between. The CDR3 extends over 14 amino acids. Germline V gene sequence: CDR1 GTSNPN, CDR2 SVGIG (reference sequence). The CDR3 loop reads CAWSGVGAGNTIYF. The CDR3 nucleotides read TGTGCCTGGAGTGGGGTGGGAGCTGGAAACACCATATATTTT.

The V and J genes are TRBV7-9 and TRBJ2-1, with D tentatively TRBD1 or TRBD2 (5 bases each). CDR1 is SEHNR and CDR2 is FQNEAQ in the germline V gene (reference sequence). Deletions cut 5 bases from V and 10 bases from J, with 18 bases between. This CDR3 comprises 14 residues. The CDR3 is CASSPPERGREQFF. The CDR3 DNA follows: TGTGCCAGCAGCCCCCCCGAGAGGGGCAGGGAGCAGTTCTTC.

The chain recombines TRBV28 with TRBJ2-7; 8 nucleotides agree with TRBD1. V lost 6 bases to trimming and J lost 3 bases; unmatched junction nucleotides: 13. The CDR3 contains 16 residues. CDR1 MDHEN and CDR2 SYDVKM come from the germline V gene. CDR3: CASSRTPDRADYEQYF. Here the CDR3 DNA reads TGTGCCAGCAGCCGAACCCCGGACAGGGCGGACTACGAGCAGTACTTC.

The rearrangement joins TRBV7-9 to TRBJ2-7, with 7 bases identical to TRBD1. From germline, CDR1 is SEHNR and CDR2 FQNEAQ (reference sequence). J lost 0 bases, V lost 5 bases, and 7 bases had no gene match. The CDR3 extends over 15 amino acids. This CDR3 is CASSAPDRFSYEQYF. CDR3 DNA: TGTGCCAGCAGCGCCCCGGACAGGTTCTCCTACGAGCAGTACTTC.

V usage is TRBV5-6 and J usage is TRBJ2-3; D perhaps matches TRBD2 (6 bases). The CDR3 has 15 amino acids. The ends were cut back, 7 bases at V and 4 bases at J, with 19 bases in the middle. CDR1 SGHDT and CDR2 YYEEEE come from the germline V gene. The CDR3 loop is CASGGTDSGPDTQYF. DNA for the CDR3: TGTGCCAGCGGAGGGACGGATTCGGGGCCAGATACGCAGTATTTT. The full variable domain, in which reference TRBV5-6 and TRBJ2-3 provide the parts outside the CDR3, is DAGVTQSPTHLIKTRGQQVTLRCSPKSGHDTVSWYQQALGQGPQFIFQYYEEEERQRGNFPDRFSGHQFPNYSSELNVNALLLGDSALYLCASGGTDSGPDTQYFGPGTRLTVL.

The rearrangement links TRBV6-1 to TRBJ2-2; D possibly uses TRBD1 or TRBD2 (5 bases each). The CDR3 length is 16 residues. V lost 6 bases and J lost 5, with 19 bases in between. CDR1 and CDR2 (germline): MNHNS, SASEGT. The CDR3 reads CASSSGAAYGTGELFF. The CDR3 DNA reads as TGTGCCAGCAGCTCCGGGGCAGCCTACGGGACCGGGGAGCTGTTTTTT.

This sequence joins TRBV20-1 and TRBJ2-5, with 8 positions matching TRBD2. J was trimmed by 2 bases and V by 3 bases; bases with no gene match: 2. The CDR3 loop spans 13 amino acids. Germline-derived CDR1 and CDR2 are DFQATT and SNEGSKA (reference sequence). CDR3 DNA: TGCAGTGCTAGGACTAGCGTACAAGAGACCCAGTACTTC. This codes for CSARTSVQETQYF.

The V call is TRBV2, the J call TRBJ2-4; TRBD2 matches 9 bases. CDR1 and CDR2 (germline): SNHLY, FYNNEI. Trimming took 2 bases from V and 7 from J; bases not matched to a gene: 6. The CDR3 runs to 15 residues. CDR3 in DNA: TGTGCCAGCAGTGAAATCGGGGCGGGAGGGAACATTCAGTACTTC. The encoded protein is CASSEIGAGGNIQYF. The entire variable domain, with the rest obtained from reference TRBV2 and TRBJ2-4, is as follows: EPEVTQTPSHQVTQMGQEVILRCVPISNHLYFYWYRQILGQKVEFLVSFYNNEISEKSEIFDDQFSVERPDGSNFTLKIRSTKLEDSAMYFCASSEIGAGGNIQYFGAGTRLSVL.

The chain employs TRBV12-3 or TRBV12-4 and TRBJ2-1, with TRBD1 matching 7 bases. The CDR3 runs 16 residues. Unmatched junction bases numbered 6, after V lost 3 bases and J lost 1 base. The CDR3 coding sequence is TGTGCCAGCAGTTTGGGACAGTTCCCTTCCTACAATGAGCAGTTCTTC. This sequence encodes CASSLGQFPSYNEQFF.

V is TRBV27 and J is TRBJ2-7; TRBD2 aligns across 7 bases. The J segment lost 4 bases and the V segment lost 8 bases, leaving 11 bases of the junction unmatched. The CDR3 consists of 14 residues. Per the germline V gene, CDR1 is MNHEY and CDR2 is SMNVEV (reference sequence). The CDR3 loop is CASGPAAGGYEQYF. CDR3 sequence (DNA): TGTGCCAGCGGCCCCGCTGCCGGGGGGTACGAGCAGTACTTC.

The chain employs TRBV7-2 and TRBJ2-7; D gene uncertain. The germline V gene has CDR1 SGHTA and CDR2 FQGNSA. The V gene lost 3 bases and the J gene lost 2 bases, with 8 bases spanning the gap. The CDR3 has 13 amino acids. CDR3: CASSFIVTYEQYF. The CDR3 nucleotides read TGTGCCAGCAGCTTTATTGTCACCTACGAGCAGTACTTC. Full variable domain (missing parts from reference TRBV7-2 and TRBJ2-7): GAGVSQSPSNKVTEKGKDVELRCDPISGHTALYWYRQSLGQGLEFLIYFQGNSAPDKSGLPSDRFSAERTGGSVSTLTIQRTQQEDSAVYLCASSFIVTYEQYFGPGTRLTVT.

This CDR3 reads CASSPRADFPETQYF. The CDR3 DNA reads TGTGCCAGCAGCCCCCGTGCGGACTTCCCGGAGACCCAGTACTTC. This chain connects TRBV3-1 to TRBJ2-5, with a weak D call TRBD2 (5 bases). Germline CDR1 is LGHDT and CDR2 is YNNKEL (reference sequence). V gave up 4 bases and J gave up 5 bases, with 17 bases separating them. The CDR3 consists of 15 residues.

The CDR3 nucleotides read TGTGCCAGCAGTTTGGGTAGGTCGATTGAAGCTTTCTTT. As protein: CASSLGRSIEAFF. The chain uses TRBV12-3 or TRBV12-4 and TRBJ1-1, with D unresolved. With 3 bases removed from V and 7 bases from J, the gap between germline ends came to 12 bases. This CDR3 spans 13 amino acids.

This chain links TRBV20-1 with TRBJ2-7; D is ambiguous. The CDR3 runs to 15 residues. Looked up from germline, CDR1 is DFQATT and CDR2 is SNEGSKA (reference sequence). The germline V and J ends were trimmed by 0 bases and 4 bases, with 16 bases remaining between them. In DNA form, the CDR3 reads TGCAGTGCTAGAGACCCGGAATCACTGCTTTACGAGCAGTACTTC. Protein: CSARDPESLLYEQYF.

This chain links TRBV12-3 or TRBV12-4 with TRBJ2-1; TRBD1 matches 9 bases. V lost 2 bases and J lost 8; bases outside the gene matches: 7. This CDR3 is 15 amino acids long. The CDR3 DNA is TGTGCCAGCAGTTTAACGGGACAGGGTGGCGATGAGCAGTTCTTC. Translating gives CASSLTGQGGDEQFF.

The chain recombines TRBV7-9 with TRBJ2-1; D remains ambiguous. V lost 6 bases to trimming and J lost 6 bases, with 6 bases between them. Germline V CDR1 and CDR2: SEHNR, FQNEAQ (reference sequence). This CDR3 has 11 amino acids. The CDR3 nucleotides are TGTGCCAGCAGGAGGAGCAATGAGCAGTTCTTC. It translates to CASRRSNEQFF.

This chain uses TRBV6-5 with TRBJ1-2; TRBD1 agrees at 8 bases. The CDR3 sequence is 14 residues long. V trimming: 5 bases; J trimming: 10 bases; junction bases outside the gene matches: 12. The germline V gene encodes CDR1 MNHEY and CDR2 SVGAGI. CDR3 DNA sequence: TGTGCCAGCAGTCCTTCGACCGGGACAGGACCCTACACCTTC. This encodes CASSPSTGTGPYTF.

This chain connects TRBV7-9 to TRBJ2-3; 8 bases line up with TRBD2. This CDR3 comprises 16 residues. V dropped 5 bases and J dropped 2; count of bases not matched to a gene: 9. Germline CDR1 is SEHNR and CDR2 is FQNEAQ (reference sequence). DNA of the CDR3: TGTGCCAGCAGCCCCTCCGGGGGGGCCTCCACAGATACGCAGTATTTT. Its protein is CASSPSGGASTDTQYF. Full variable domain (rest looked up from reference TRBV7-9 and TRBJ2-3): DTGVSQNPRHKITKRGQNVTFRCDPISEHNRLYWYRQTLGQGPEFLTYFQNEAQLEKSRLLSDRFSAERPKGSFSTLEIQRTEQGDSAMYLCASSPSGGASTDTQYFGPGTRLTVL.

The genes are TRBV7-2 and TRBJ2-4; D is unclear. Germline assignment: CDR1 SGHTA and CDR2 FQGNSA. V lost 1 base and J lost 13, with 8 bases in between. CDR3 size: 11 residues. The CDR3 protein is CASSLGFGQYF. CDR3 coding DNA: TGTGCCAGCAGCTTAGGATTTGGACAGTACTTC.

The CDR3 loop reads CASSESPALSLSGNTIYF. The CDR3 DNA follows: TGTGCCAGCAGTGAATCTCCAGCCCTTTCTCTCTCTGGAAACACCATATATTTT. The chain recombines TRBV2 with TRBJ1-3; D unresolved. From germline, CDR1 is SNHLY and CDR2 FYNNEI. The CDR3 runs to 18 residues. The ends were cut back, 2 bases at V and 0 bases at J, with 17 bases in the middle.

The J gene is TRBJ2-1, the V gene TRBV20-1; a weak D match, TRBD1 (6 bases). This CDR3 is 16 amino acids long. Germline V CDR1 and CDR2: DFQATT, SNEGSKA (reference sequence). Trimming shortened V by 2 bases and J by 4 bases, and 18 bases separated the two germline ends. CDR3 DNA sequence: TGCAGTGCTAGATCCAACCCCCGGACAGATTACAATGAGCAGTTCTTC. Amino acid sequence: CSARSNPRTDYNEQFF.

The CDR3 DNA sequence: TGTGCCAGCAGTTCCCGACCCGCTGAGCAGTTCTTC. This sequence encodes CASSSRPAEQFF. This chain joins TRBV12-3 or TRBV12-4 and TRBJ2-1; D uncertain. The CDR3 spans 12 residues. V lost 4 bases and J lost 9, with 10 bases in between.

V is TRBV7-6 and J is TRBJ2-7, with a weak D call TRBD1 (6 bases). V dropped 5 bases and J dropped 1 base, with 9 bases sitting between them. Germline V CDR1 and CDR2: SGHVS, FNYEAQ. The CDR3 is made up of 13 amino acids. CDR3 loop: CASSRQVSYEQYF. CDR3 coding DNA: TGTGCCAGCAGCCGACAGGTTTCCTACGAGCAGTACTTC.

The chain uses TRBV15 and TRBJ2-2; D gene ambiguous. Germline V gives CDR1 LNHNV, CDR2 YYDKDF (reference sequence). V gave up 3 bases and J gave up 0 bases, with 8 bases separating them. This CDR3 is 15 amino acids long. This CDR3 is CATSRAAANTGELFF. The CDR3 DNA sequence: TGTGCCACCAGCAGGGCGGCCGCGAACACCGGGGAGCTGTTTTTT.

This sequence joins TRBV6-2 or TRBV6-3 and TRBJ1-6, with D uncertain. This CDR3 spans 13 amino acids. Germline V gives CDR1 MNHEY, CDR2 SVGEGT. With 6 bases removed from V and 13 bases from J, the gap between germline ends came to 16 bases. The CDR3 DNA reads TGTGCCAGCAGGATCGGTCCTCGAGCGCCCCTCCACTTT. Its translation: CASRIGPRAPLHF.

The chain joins TRBV2 to TRBJ2-3; 7 bases map to TRBD1. V was pared by 8 bases and J by 0 bases, with 5 bases of the junction left unmatched. This CDR3 contains 14 residues. CDR1 and CDR2 from the germline V gene are SNHLY and FYNNEI. This CDR3 reads CASEGAESTDTQYF. In DNA form, the CDR3 reads TGTGCCAGCGAGGGGGCCGAGAGCACAGATACGCAGTATTTT.